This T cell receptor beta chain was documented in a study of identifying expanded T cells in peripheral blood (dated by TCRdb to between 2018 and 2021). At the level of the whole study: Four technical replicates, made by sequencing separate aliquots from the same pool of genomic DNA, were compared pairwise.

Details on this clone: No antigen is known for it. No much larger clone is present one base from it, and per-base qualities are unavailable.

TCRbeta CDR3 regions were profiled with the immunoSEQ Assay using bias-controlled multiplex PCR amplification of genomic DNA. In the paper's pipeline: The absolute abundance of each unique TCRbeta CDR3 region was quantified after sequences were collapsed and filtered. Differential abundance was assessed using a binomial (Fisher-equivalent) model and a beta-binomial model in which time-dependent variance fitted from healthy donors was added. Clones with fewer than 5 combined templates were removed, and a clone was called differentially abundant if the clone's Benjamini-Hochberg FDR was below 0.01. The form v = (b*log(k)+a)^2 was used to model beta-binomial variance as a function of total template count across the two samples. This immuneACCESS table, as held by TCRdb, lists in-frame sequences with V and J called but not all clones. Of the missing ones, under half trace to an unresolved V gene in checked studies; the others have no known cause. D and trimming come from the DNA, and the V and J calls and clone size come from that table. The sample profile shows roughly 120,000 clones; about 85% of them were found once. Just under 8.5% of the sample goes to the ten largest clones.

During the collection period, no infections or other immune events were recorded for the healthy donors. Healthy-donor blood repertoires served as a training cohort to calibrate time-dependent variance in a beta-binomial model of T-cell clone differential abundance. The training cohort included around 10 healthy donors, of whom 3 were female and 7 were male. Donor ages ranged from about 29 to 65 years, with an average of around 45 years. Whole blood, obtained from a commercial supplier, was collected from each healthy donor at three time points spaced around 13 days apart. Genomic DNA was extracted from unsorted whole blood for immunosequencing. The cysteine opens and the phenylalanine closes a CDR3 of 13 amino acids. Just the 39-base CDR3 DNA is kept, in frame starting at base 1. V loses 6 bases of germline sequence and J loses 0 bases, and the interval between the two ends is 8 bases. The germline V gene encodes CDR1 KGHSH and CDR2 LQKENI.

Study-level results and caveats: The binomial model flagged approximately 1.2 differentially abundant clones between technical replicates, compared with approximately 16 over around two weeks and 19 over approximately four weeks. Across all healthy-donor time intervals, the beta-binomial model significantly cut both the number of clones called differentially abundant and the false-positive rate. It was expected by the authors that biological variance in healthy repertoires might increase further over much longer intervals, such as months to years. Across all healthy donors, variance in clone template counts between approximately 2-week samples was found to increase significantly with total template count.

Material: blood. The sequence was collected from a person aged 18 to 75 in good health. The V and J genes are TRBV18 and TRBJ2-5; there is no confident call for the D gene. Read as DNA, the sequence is TGTGCCAGCTCCTCCGGGCACCAAGAGACCCAGTACTTC. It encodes CASSSGHQETQYF.